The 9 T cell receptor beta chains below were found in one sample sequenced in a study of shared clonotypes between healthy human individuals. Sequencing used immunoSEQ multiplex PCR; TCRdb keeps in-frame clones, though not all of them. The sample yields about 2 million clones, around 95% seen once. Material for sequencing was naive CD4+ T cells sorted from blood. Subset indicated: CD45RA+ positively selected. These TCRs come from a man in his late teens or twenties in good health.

CDR3 protein: CAWRRAKLAIKGETQYF. The CDR3, as DNA: TGTGCCTGGAGGCGGGCCAAACTAGCGATTAAGGGAGAGACCCAGTACTTC. The chain has TRBV30 and TRBJ2-5, with 7 bases lining up with TRBD2. Germline-derived CDR1 and CDR2 are GTSNPN and SVGIG (reference sequence). V was clipped by 3 bases and J by 4 bases; unmatched bases: 17. This CDR3 comprises 17 residues.

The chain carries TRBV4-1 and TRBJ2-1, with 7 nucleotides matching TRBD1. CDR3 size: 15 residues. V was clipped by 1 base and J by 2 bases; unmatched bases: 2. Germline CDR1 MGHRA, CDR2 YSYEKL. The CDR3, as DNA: TGCGCCAGCAGCCAAGGACAGGGAACCTACAATGAGCAGTTCTTC. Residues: CASSQGQGTYNEQFF.

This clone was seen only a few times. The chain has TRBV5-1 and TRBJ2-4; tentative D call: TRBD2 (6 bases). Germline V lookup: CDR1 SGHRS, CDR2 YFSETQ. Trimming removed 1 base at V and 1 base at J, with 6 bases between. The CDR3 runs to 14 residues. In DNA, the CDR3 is TGCGCCAGCAGCTTGCGGGGGGCCAAAAACATTCAGTACTTC. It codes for CASSLRGAKNIQYF.

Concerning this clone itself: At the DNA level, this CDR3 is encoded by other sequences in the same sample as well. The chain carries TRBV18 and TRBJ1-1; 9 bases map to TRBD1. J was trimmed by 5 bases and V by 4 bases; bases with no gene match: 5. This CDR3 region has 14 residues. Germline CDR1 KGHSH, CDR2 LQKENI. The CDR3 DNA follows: TGTGCCAGCTCACAGGGACAGGGAGGAACTGAAGCTTTCTTT. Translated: CASSQGQGGTEAFF.

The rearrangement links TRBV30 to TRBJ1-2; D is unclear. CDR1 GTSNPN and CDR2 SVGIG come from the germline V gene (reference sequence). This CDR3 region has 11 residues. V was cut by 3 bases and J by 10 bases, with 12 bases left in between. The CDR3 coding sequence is TGTGCCTGGAGCGTTTACGAGGACTACACCTTC. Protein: CAWSVYEDYTF. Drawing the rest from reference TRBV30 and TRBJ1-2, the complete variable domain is SQTIHQWPATLVQPVGSPLSLECTVEGTSNPNLYWYRQAAGRGLQLLFYSVGIGQISSEVPQNLSASRPQDRQFILSSKKLLLSDSGFYLCAWSVYEDYTFGSGTRLTVV.

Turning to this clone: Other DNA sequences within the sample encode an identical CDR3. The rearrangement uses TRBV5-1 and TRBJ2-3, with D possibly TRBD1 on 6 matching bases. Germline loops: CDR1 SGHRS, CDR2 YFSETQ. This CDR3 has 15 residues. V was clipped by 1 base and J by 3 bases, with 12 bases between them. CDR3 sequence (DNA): TGCGCCAGCAGCTTGCAGGGGTTGGGGACAGATACGCAGTATTTT. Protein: CASSLQGLGTDTQYF.

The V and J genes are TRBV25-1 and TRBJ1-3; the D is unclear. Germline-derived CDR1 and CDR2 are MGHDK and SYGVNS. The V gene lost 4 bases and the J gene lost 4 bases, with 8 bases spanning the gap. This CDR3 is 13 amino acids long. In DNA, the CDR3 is TGTGCCAGCAGTGTTGGGGTCGGAAACACCATATATTTT. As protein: CASSVGVGNTIYF.

This CDR3 reads CASSTKPLRTGGSYEQYF. The CDR3 DNA is TGTGCCAGCAGTACCAAACCGTTACGGACAGGGGGCTCCTACGAGCAGTACTTC. This sequence joins TRBV11-2 and TRBJ2-7; 10 bases align to TRBD1. The CDR3 consists of 18 residues. Germline CDR1 reads SGHAT; CDR2 reads FQNNGV. After removal of 6 bases from V and 0 bases from J, the junction contained 14 bases not matched to a gene.

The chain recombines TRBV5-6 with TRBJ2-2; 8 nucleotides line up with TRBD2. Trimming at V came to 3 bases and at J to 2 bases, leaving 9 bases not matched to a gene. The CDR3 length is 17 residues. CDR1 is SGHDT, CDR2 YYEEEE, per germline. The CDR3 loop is CASSSLGAGGNTGELFF. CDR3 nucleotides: TGTGCCAGCAGCTCGCTTGGGGCGGGAGGAAACACCGGGGAGCTGTTTTTT.